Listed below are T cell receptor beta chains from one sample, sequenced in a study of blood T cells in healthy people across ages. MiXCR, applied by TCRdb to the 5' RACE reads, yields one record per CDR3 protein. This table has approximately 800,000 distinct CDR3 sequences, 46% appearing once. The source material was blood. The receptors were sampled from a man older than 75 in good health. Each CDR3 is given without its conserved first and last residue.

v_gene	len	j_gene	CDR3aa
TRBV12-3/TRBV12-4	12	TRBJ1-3	ASSLAQSGNTIY
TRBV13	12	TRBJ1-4	ASSLDRGQEKLF
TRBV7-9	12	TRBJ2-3	ASSQTGGSDTQY
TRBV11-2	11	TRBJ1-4	ASSSYRGERLF
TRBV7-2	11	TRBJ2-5	ASSSYRSETQY
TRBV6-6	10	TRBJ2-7	ASRGTNPEQY
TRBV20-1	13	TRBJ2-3	SAAQDRDSTDTQY
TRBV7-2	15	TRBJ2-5	ASSSRPPGQNIYGQY
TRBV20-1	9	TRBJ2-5	SAIQEETQY
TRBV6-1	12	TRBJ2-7	ASSETQGLYEQY
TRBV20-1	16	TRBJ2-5	SARDPNEGDINQETQY
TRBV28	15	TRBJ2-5	ASSSPRLASVTNEQY
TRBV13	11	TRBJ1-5	ASSLDRRQPQH
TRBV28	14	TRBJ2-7	ASSLFRLGSSYEQY
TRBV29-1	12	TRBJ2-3	SVGRGLAGDTQY
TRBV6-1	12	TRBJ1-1	ASPGEYGGTEAF
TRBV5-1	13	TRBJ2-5	ASSFTGGPQETQY
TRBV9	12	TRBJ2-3	ASSVVPSGDTQY
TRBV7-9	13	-	ASSFVRGADYEQY
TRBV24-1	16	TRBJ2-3	ATSDPQRRDRVSDTQY
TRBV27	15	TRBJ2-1	ASSLRTGGHSYNEQF
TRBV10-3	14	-	AISDIRDRGEATQY
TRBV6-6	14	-	ASSYQVRGRQETQY
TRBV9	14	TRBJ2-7	ASSVALTGEKDEQY
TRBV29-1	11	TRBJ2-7	SATVDLPYEQY
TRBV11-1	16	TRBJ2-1	ASSLSGTLSTGYNEQF
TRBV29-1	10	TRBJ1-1	SAWVGDTEAF
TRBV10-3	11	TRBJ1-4	AISEGVGEKLF
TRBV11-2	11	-	ASSPGGNGEQY
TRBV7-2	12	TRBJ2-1	ASSSPTRNNEQF
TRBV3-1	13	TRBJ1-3	ASSLGRNSGNTIY
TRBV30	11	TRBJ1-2	AWTSNWGCGYT
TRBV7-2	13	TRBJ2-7	ASSLDAGGVSEQY
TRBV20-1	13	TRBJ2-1	SATASGSVYNEQF
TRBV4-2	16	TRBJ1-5	ASSQELGRPASNQPQH
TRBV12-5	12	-	ASGLYGLVYEQY
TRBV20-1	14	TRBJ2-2	SARVLPKLATGELF
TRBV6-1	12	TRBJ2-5	ASSDGRRAETQY
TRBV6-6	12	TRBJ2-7	ASSYSDIFYEQY
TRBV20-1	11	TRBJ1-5	SASSRVDQPQH
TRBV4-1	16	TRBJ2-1	ASSQVDSGGASYNEQF
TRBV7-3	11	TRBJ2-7	ASSSSRSDEQY
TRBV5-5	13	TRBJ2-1	ASSLQREVVDEQF
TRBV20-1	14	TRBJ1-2	SATPPRGGVNYDYT
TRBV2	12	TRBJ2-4	ASKINRGKNIQY
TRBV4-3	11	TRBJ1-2	ASSQDVAGGYT
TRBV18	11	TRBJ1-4	ASSIEADEKLF